These 11 T cell receptor beta chains were all obtained from the same sample, sequenced in a study of regulatory T cells in long-lasting Graves disease. According to the study, TCR beta libraries were built with iRepertoire HTBI primers and CDR3-region Arm-PCR. TCRdb used MiXCR to reprocess the multiplex PCR reads, holding one entry per CDR3 protein. The sample lists a few hundred thousand distinct CDR3 sequences; around 20% were seen once. Time point here: persistent/refractory GD, antithyroid drugs over 5 years with positive TRAb. There was RNA extracted from PBMCs, and the TCR library was made from it. The sample in question was peripheral blood mononuclear cells (PBMCs), obtained when the disease was refractory, from a patient treated with antithyroid drugs. These receptors all come from a female donor with Graves disease.

This clonotype was seen at least ten times. This chain links TRBV7-6 with TRBJ1-4; D might be TRBD1 (5 bases). V lost 5 bases and J lost 5, with 18 bases in between. CDR3 size: 16 residues. Germline V gene data show CDR1 as SGHVS and CDR2 as FNYEAQ. The CDR3, as DNA: TGTGCCAGCAGCCCAACCCTGGACATAGAAAATGAAAAACTGTTTTTT. Protein sequence: CASSPTLDIENEKLFF.

This clonotype was seen repeatedly, ten times or more. V is TRBV6-2 or TRBV6-3 and J is TRBJ2-7, with TRBD2 matching over 9 bases. Germline-derived CDR1 and CDR2 are MNHEY and SVGEGT. V dropped 5 bases and J dropped 5; count of bases not matched to a gene: 4. The CDR3 extends over 13 amino acids. CDR3 amino acids: CASSRREGDEQYF. As DNA, the CDR3 is TGTGCCAGCAGTCGGCGGGAGGGCGACGAGCAGTACTTC.

This clonotype was counted at least ten times. The chain uses TRBV7-8 and TRBJ1-3; TRBD1 is a possible D gene (5 bases). Trimming cost V 5 bases and J 0 bases, with 8 bases left between them. There are 14 residues in the CDR3. CDR1 and CDR2 (germline): SGHVS, FQNEAQ. The CDR3 loop is CASSPDNSGNTIYF. The CDR3 coding sequence is TGTGCCAGCAGCCCGGACAACTCTGGAAACACCATATATTTT.

This clonotype was seen more than once but under ten times. This chain joins TRBV19 and TRBJ2-2; D not resolved. This CDR3 is 14 amino acids long. V gave up 8 bases and J gave up 0 bases, with 10 bases separating them. Germline CDR1 LNHDA, CDR2 SQIVND (reference sequence). This CDR3 is CASSSHSNTGELFF. For the CDR3, the DNA is TGTGCCAGTTCCAGTCACTCGAACACCGGGGAGCTGTTTTTT.

Note on this clonotype: One end of the junction varies from germline; a read error may be responsible. The genes are TRBV7-2 and TRBJ2-7; 8 nucleotides line up with TRBD1. The germline CDR1 and CDR2 sequences are SGHTA and FQGNSA. This CDR3 has 13 residues. In DNA, the CDR3 is TGTGCCAGCAGTTTAGGACAGGGCATCGAGCAGTACTTC. It translates to CASSLGQGIEQYF.

Ten or more counts support this clonotype. The chain uses TRBV28 and TRBJ2-7; TRBD2 agrees at 9 bases. This CDR3 comprises 16 residues. V was pared by 0 bases and J by 4 bases, with 7 bases of the junction left unmatched. Germline V gene lookup returns CDR1 MDHEN and CDR2 SYDVKM. As DNA, the CDR3 is TGTGCCAGCAGTTTATGGGCTAGCGGGACCCTATACGAGCAGTACTTC. This gives the protein CASSLWASGTLYEQYF.

This clonotype appeared many times. The rearrangement links TRBV7-8 to TRBJ1-2; tentative D call: TRBD1 (6 bases). Between the trimmed V and J ends, which lost 2 bases and 0 bases, there was a span of 13 bases. The germline CDR1 and CDR2 sequences are SGHVS and FQNEAQ. The CDR3 contains 16 residues. CDR3 bases: TGTGCCAGCAGCTTAATTTCAGGGGCGGCTAACTATGGCTACACCTTC. This gives the protein CASSLISGAANYGYTF.

A remark on this clonotype: With a much larger clone just one base away, this may be a read error. The V call is TRBV28, the J call TRBJ1-4, with unresolved D. Germline CDR1 reads MDHEN; CDR2 reads SYDVKM. The CDR3 runs to 15 residues. The V and J ends lost 10 bases and 6 bases respectively, with 21 bases between them. CDR3 loop: CAIRPSGDGDEKLFF. The DNA for the CDR3 is TGTGCCATTAGGCCATCAGGAGACGGCGATGAAAAACTGTTTTTT. Looking up the rest from reference TRBV28 and TRBJ1-4 gives the full variable domain: DVKVTQSSRYLVKRTGEKVFLECVQDMDHENMFWYRQDPGLGLRLIYFSYDVKMKEKGDIPEGYSVSREKKERFSLILESASTNQTSMYLCAIRPSGDGDEKLFFGSGTQLSVL.

This clonotype was recorded a few times. The J gene is TRBJ2-2, the V gene TRBV29-1, with unresolved D. The germline gives CDR1 SQVTM, CDR2 ANQGSEA. Trimming removed 6 bases from V and 2 bases from J, with 10 bases in between. The CDR3 runs to 13 residues. This chain's CDR3 is CSVPEDNTGELFF. CDR3 sequence (DNA): TGCAGCGTACCCGAGGATAACACCGGGGAGCTGTTTTTT.

This clonotype was seen ten or more times. This chain uses TRBV29-1 with TRBJ2-2; maybe TRBD2 (5 bases). This CDR3 comprises 13 residues. Germline-derived CDR1 and CDR2 are SQVTM and ANQGSEA. V gave up 6 bases and J gave up 2 bases, with 10 bases separating them. This CDR3 is CSVGKTNTGELFF. CDR3 DNA sequence: TGCAGCGTCGGGAAGACTAACACCGGGGAGCTGTTTTTT.

This clonotype was found a few times. Here the CDR3 DNA reads TGTGCCACCTCCGGGACAGGGGGCTTTAATGAGCAGTTCTTC. Translation: CATSGTGGFNEQFF. The V gene is TRBV12-3 or TRBV12-4, the J gene TRBJ2-1; TRBD1 matches at 12 bases. Unmatched junction bases numbered 8, after V lost 10 bases and J lost 7 bases. This CDR3 comprises 14 residues.